This T cell receptor (beta chain) was found in a study of prognosis after radiotherapy for stage I lung cancer. Across the study: Patients were enrolled between early 2018 and 2019 (all with stage I non-small cell lung cancer). Among the non-small cell lung cancer patients, all were considered medically inoperable.

Genomic DNA yielded TCR beta CDR3, amplified by two-round multiplex PCR. Used in first-round PCR were primers specific to each TRBV and TRBJ gene. TCRdb reprocessed the multiplex PCR reads with MiXCR, giving one entry per CDR3 protein. Among tens of thousands of distinct CDR3 sequences listed, about 41% were seen once. The receptor comes from a donor aged 50 or older with non-small cell lung cancer. The input for sequencing was PBMCs, taken before or after stereotactic body radiation therapy (not recorded which).

CDR3 amino acids: CASTLGLAGGGTQYF. The CDR3, as DNA: TGTGCCAGCACCTTGGGGCTAGCCGGTGGGGGTACGCAGTATTTT. This chain links TRBV12-3 or TRBV12-4 with TRBJ2-3; either TRBD1 or TRBD2 may fit D (5 bases each). This CDR3 spans 15 amino acids. Between the trimmed V and J ends, which lost 7 bases and 8 bases, there was a span of 22 bases.